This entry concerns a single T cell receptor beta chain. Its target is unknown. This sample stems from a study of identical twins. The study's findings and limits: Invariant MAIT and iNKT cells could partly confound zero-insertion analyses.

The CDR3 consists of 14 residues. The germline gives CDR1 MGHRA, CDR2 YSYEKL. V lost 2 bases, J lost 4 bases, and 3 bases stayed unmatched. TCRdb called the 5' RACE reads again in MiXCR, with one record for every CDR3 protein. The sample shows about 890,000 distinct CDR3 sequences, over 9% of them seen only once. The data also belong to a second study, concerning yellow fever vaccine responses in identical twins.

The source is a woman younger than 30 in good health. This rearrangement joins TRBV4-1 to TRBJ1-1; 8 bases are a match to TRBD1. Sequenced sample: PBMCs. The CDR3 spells CASSQQGASTEAFF. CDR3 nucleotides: TGCGCCAGCAGCCAACAGGGGGCGTCCACTGAAGCTTTCTTT.